A selection of T cell receptor beta chains follows, all from one sample in a study of T cells of healthy individuals. One entry per CDR3 protein results from TCRdb running MiXCR on the 5' RACE reads. In the table there are over 95,000 distinct CDR3 sequences, 17% of which are singletons. Receptor source: a human donor in good health. The CDR3 runs from the conserved cysteine through the conserved F or W. The D gene is left open where the match is weak. Only part of the rows carry a size: once, few, many, or a class if the clone is expanded.

v_call	clone_size	d_call	j_call	cdr3_aa	cdr3_nt
TRBV7-2	few	NA	TRBJ2-4	CASSFELAKNIQYF	TGTGCCAGCAGCTTCGAACTAGCCAAAAACATTCAGTACTTC
TRBV11-2	NA	TRBD1	TRBJ2-1	CASSPLRDRAPNEQFF	TGTGCCAGCAGCCCCCTCCGGGACAGGGCCCCCAATGAGCAGTTCTTC
TRBV15	NA	NA	TRBJ2-3	CATSRDVGTDTQYF	TGTGCCACCAGCAGAGATGTGGGCACAGATACGCAGTATTTT
TRBV29-1	many	TRBD1	TRBJ1-1	CSVTGTGGSNTEAFF	TGCAGCGTTACGGGGACAGGGGGCTCGAACACTGAAGCTTTCTTT
TRBV19	once	NA	TRBJ1-5	CATTLGDISNQPQHF	TGTGCCACTACCTTGGGGGACATTAGCAATCAGCCCCAGCATTTT
TRBV2	NA	TRBD1	TRBJ1-5	CASSDDRAYSNQPQHF	TGTGCCAGCAGTGACGACAGGGCCTATAGCAATCAGCCCCAGCATTTT
TRBV14	many	NA	TRBJ2-2	CASSQFFRIRGTGELFF	TGTGCCAGCAGCCAATTTTTTCGTATCAGGGGCACCGGGGAGCTGTTTTTT
TRBV4-2	NA	TRBD1	TRBJ1-5	CASSPDRGDQPQHF	TGTGCCAGCAGCCCGGACAGGGGGGATCAGCCCCAGCATTTT
TRBV4-1	few	NA	TRBJ2-4	CASSQFRSGGFKNIQYF	TGCGCCAGCAGCCAATTTCGGTCGGGGGGCTTCAAAAACATTCAGTACTTC
TRBV5-1	NA	NA	TRBJ2-7	CASSVEREVAYEQYF	TGCGCCAGCAGCGTAGAACGCGAGGTCGCCTACGAGCAGTACTTC
TRBV6-5	many	TRBD1	TRBJ1-1	CASSSRDSEAFF	TGTGCCAGCAGTTCCAGGGACAGTGAAGCTTTCTTT
TRBV15	many	NA	TRBJ1-1	CATSSRTLGDTEAFF	TGTGCCACCAGCAGCCGGACGCTCGGGGACACTGAAGCTTTCTTT
TRBV19	few	NA	TRBJ2-3	CASTGTRQQYF	TGTGCCAGTACGGGTACAAGGCAGCAGTATTTT
TRBV7-6	medium-sized	NA	TRBJ1-1	CASSSKGYTEAFF	TGTGCCAGCAGCTCAAAGGGGTACACTGAAGCTTTCTTT
TRBV3-1	NA	NA	TRBJ2-7	CASSQDVTTTHF	TGTGCCAGCAGCCAAGATGTTACAACGACGCACTTC
TRBV6-1	NA	TRBD2	TRBJ2-1	CASEVGGAGEQFF	TGTGCCAGCGAGGTCGGGGGGGCCGGTGAGCAGTTCTTC
TRBV28	few	NA	TRBJ2-7	CASSSPGDAYEQYF	TGTGCCAGCAGTTCACCGGGGGACGCCTACGAGCAGTACTTC
TRBV20-1	NA	NA	TRBJ2-3	CSASGVGGATDTQYF	TGCAGTGCTAGTGGGGTTGGCGGGGCCACAGATACGCAGTATTTT
TRBV9	NA	TRBD2	TRBJ2-3	CASSPLPGGPLDTQYF	TGTGCCAGCAGTCCACTCCCGGGAGGGCCCTTGGATACGCAGTATTTT
TRBV5-8	NA	NA	TRBJ1-2	CASSPPTQSYGYTF	TGTGCCAGCAGCCCCCCGACGCAATCCTATGGCTACACCTTC
TRBV7-2	few	TRBD1	TRBJ2-4	CTSSTGQGWDIQYF	TGTACCAGCAGCACCGGACAGGGTTGGGACATTCAGTACTTC
TRBV27	few	NA	TRBJ1-2	CASSLNSYYGYTF	TGTGCCAGCAGTTTAAACAGCTACTATGGCTACACCTTC
TRBV18	many	TRBD1	TRBJ1-2	CASSPTTGGSYGYTF	TGTGCCAGCTCACCTACGACAGGGGGCAGCTATGGCTACACCTTC
TRBV4-2	few	NA	TRBJ2-7	CASSQALTGFEQYF	TGTGCCAGCAGCCAAGCCTTAACAGGGTTCGAGCAGTACTTC
TRBV7-2	NA	TRBD1	TRBJ2-2	CASSSDRDTGELFF	TGTGCCAGCAGCTCCGACAGGGACACCGGGGAGCTGTTTTTT
TRBV27	few	NA	TRBJ2-2	CASSWVPGELFF	TGTGCCAGCAGTTGGGTACCCGGGGAGCTGTTTTTT
TRBV28	many	NA	TRBJ1-4	CASTMGGSNEKLFF	TGTGCCAGCACCATGGGGGGGTCTAATGAAAAACTGTTTTTT
TRBV24-1	NA	TRBD2	TRBJ2-5	CATSEGGTLQETQYF	TGTGCCACCAGTGAGGGGGGGACGCTCCAAGAGACCCAGTACTTC
TRBV29-1	NA	TRBD1	TRBJ2-7	CSVGTGRPYEQYF	TGCAGCGTCGGGACAGGGAGGCCCTACGAGCAGTACTTC
TRBV4-1	NA	TRBD1	TRBJ1-1	CASSQPWDRGTEAFF	TGCGCCAGCAGCCAGCCGTGGGACAGGGGAACTGAAGCTTTCTTT
TRBV6-4	many	TRBD2	TRBJ2-3	CASSVAGGTDTQYF	TGTGCCAGCAGTGTAGCGGGGGGGACAGATACGCAGTATTTT
TRBV6-6	NA	TRBD2	TRBJ2-7	CASSYSIVLAGKRYEQYF	TGTGCCAGCAGTTACTCGATTGTCCTAGCGGGCAAACGGTACGAGCAGTACTTC
TRBV7-2	NA	NA	TRBJ1-1	CASSSPQVMNTEAFF	TGTGCCAGCAGCTCCCCCCAGGTTATGAACACTGAAGCTTTCTTT
TRBV20-1	many	TRBD1	TRBJ2-1	CSADRDRAYNEQFF	TGCAGTGCCGACCGGGACAGGGCCTACAATGAGCAGTTCTTC
TRBV20-1	few	NA	TRBJ2-7	CSASYEQYF	TGCAGTGCTTCCTACGAGCAGTACTTC
TRBV7-3	NA	TRBD2	TRBJ2-5	CASSRLAGGFRETQYF	TGTGCCAGCAGCCGACTAGCGGGAGGGTTTAGGGAGACCCAGTACTTC
TRBV28	NA	TRBD1	TRBJ1-5	CASSPPDRGNQPQHF	TGTGCCAGCAGTCCCCCGGACAGGGGCAATCAGCCCCAGCATTTT
TRBV4-2	NA	TRBD2	TRBJ2-3	CASSPREVTDTQYF	TGTGCCAGCAGCCCCCGGGAGGTCACAGATACGCAGTATTTT
TRBV19	many	NA	TRBJ2-1	CASSINPQSYNEQFF	TGTGCCAGTAGTATTAACCCCCAATCCTACAATGAGCAGTTCTTC
TRBV6-5	NA	TRBD1	TRBJ1-3	CASRHLNRDRSSGNTMYF	TGTGCCAGCAGACACCTTAACCGGGACAGGAGCTCTGGAAACACCATGTATTTT
TRBV4-1	few	NA	TRBJ1-5	CASSRTVKEEKPQHF	TGCGCCAGCAGCAGGACAGTTAAGGAGGAGAAGCCCCAGCATTTT
TRBV6-6	NA	TRBD1	TRBJ2-2	CASSPGGTGTGELFF	TGTGCCAGCAGTCCCGGCGGGACAGGGACCGGGGAGCTGTTTTTT
TRBV7-2	many	TRBD1	TRBJ1-1	CASSPQGARSTEAFF	TGTGCCAGCAGCCCGCAGGGGGCGCGGAGCACTGAAGCTTTCTTT
TRBV4-3	many	NA	TRBJ2-7	CASSPIPGGVYEQYF	TGCGCCAGCAGCCCCATCCCTGGGGGAGTTTACGAGCAGTACTTC
TRBV19	NA	TRBD2	TRBJ2-7	CASSRTSGGSYEQYF	TGTGCCAGTAGTCGGACTAGCGGGGGCTCCTACGAGCAGTACTTC
TRBV20-1	NA	TRBD1	TRBJ1-1	CSARRDRGQAFF	TGCAGTGCTAGAAGGGACAGGGGGCAAGCTTTCTTT
TRBV27	few	NA	TRBJ1-5	CASSRWGQGNQPQHF	TGTGCCAGCAGTCGTTGGGGGCAGGGCAATCAGCCCCAGCATTTT